One sample yielded the 24 T cell receptor beta chains listed below, sequenced in a study of blood T cell repertoires in COVID-19. Using immunoSEQ multiplex PCR, the repertoire was profiled, and TCRdb retains in-frame clones only, with some absent. The sample has some 230,000 clones, approximately 84% seen once. The sample comprised peripheral blood. All receptors derive from a woman in her twenties or thirties who had recovered from COVID-19.

The gene calls are TRBV9 and TRBJ1-2, with D maybe TRBD1 (5 bases). Germline-derived CDR1 and CDR2 are SGDLS and YYNGEE. The CDR3 runs 14 residues. V lost 4 bases, J lost 8 bases, and 18 bases lay in between. The CDR3 protein is CASSSAGGTEGYTF. CDR3 in DNA: TGTGCCAGCAGCTCCGCCGGAGGGACGGAAGGCTACACCTTC. The full variable domain, rest sourced from reference TRBV9 and TRBJ1-2, is DSGVTQTPKHLITATGQRVTLRCSPRSGDLSVYWYQQSLDQGLQFLIQYYNGEERAKGNILERFSAQQFPDLHSELNLSSLELGDSALYFCASSSAGGTEGYTFGSGTRLTVV.

The chain employs TRBV19 and TRBJ2-7, with TRBD1 matching over 10 bases. The germline V gene has CDR1 LNHDA and CDR2 SQIVND (reference sequence). The CDR3 consists of 14 residues. The junction had 3 bases not matched to a gene; V was cut back by 3 bases and J by 4 bases. CDR3 bases: TGTGCCAGTAGTATGTCGGGACAGGGGTACGAGCAGTACTTC. It codes for CASSMSGQGYEQYF. The full variable domain, its missing parts supplied by reference TRBV19 and TRBJ2-7, is DGGITQSPKYLFRKEGQNVTLSCEQNLNHDAMYWYRQDPGQGLRLIYYSQIVNDFQKGDIAEGYSVSREKKESFPLTVTSAQKNPTAFYLCASSMSGQGYEQYFGPGTRLTVT.

This chain connects TRBV7-3 to TRBJ2-5; D ambiguous. This CDR3 is built from 13 residues. Germline CDR1 is SGHTA and CDR2 is FQGTGA. The V and J ends lost 2 bases and 0 bases respectively, with 4 bases between them. CDR3 bases: TGTGCCAGCAGCTTAGAGTACCAAGAGACCCAGTACTTC. Encoded protein: CASSLEYQETQYF. Combining the CDR3 with reference TRBV7-3 and TRBJ2-5 gives the whole variable domain GAGVSQTPSNKVTEKGKYVELRCDPISGHTALYWYRQSLGQGPEFLIYFQGTGAADDSGLPNDRFFAVRPEGSVSTLKIQRTERGDSAVYLCASSLEYQETQYFGPGTRLLVL.

The chain carries TRBV5-6 and TRBJ2-1; no reliable D call. CDR1 is SGHDT and CDR2 is YYEEEE in the germline V gene. The CDR3 runs to 13 residues. Trimming stripped 0 bases from V and 4 bases from J, with 5 bases between. The CDR3 loop is CASSLALYNEQFF. CDR3 DNA: TGTGCCAGCAGCTTGGCACTTTACAATGAGCAGTTCTTC.

This clone was recorded a few times. This rearrangement joins TRBV20-1 to TRBJ1-1; D gene unclear. Germline loops: CDR1 DFQATT, CDR2 SNEGSKA (reference sequence). The V end lost 6 bases, the J end lost 4 bases, and 9 bases lay between the germline ends. The CDR3 extends over 11 amino acids. DNA for the CDR3: TGCAGTGCGGGAGGAAGCACTGAAGCTTTCTTT. Residues: CSAGGSTEAFF.

The chain is built from TRBV12-3 or TRBV12-4 and TRBJ2-7; 7 nucleotides align to TRBD1. The CDR3 runs 12 residues. J was trimmed by 5 bases and V by 5 bases; bases with no gene match: 3. The CDR3 DNA reads as TGTGCCAGCAGTCAAAGGGGGCACGAGCAGTACTTC. This encodes CASSQRGHEQYF.

This chain joins TRBV30 and TRBJ2-5; 8 nucleotides agree with TRBD2. The CDR3 extends over 13 amino acids. Germline CDR1 reads GTSNPN; CDR2 reads SVGIG (reference sequence). V lost 5 bases to trimming and J lost 4 bases; unmatched junction nucleotides: 6. Here the CDR3 reads CAWVIAGTETQYF. CDR3 bases: TGTGCCTGGGTCATAGCGGGAACAGAGACCCAGTACTTC.

This chain's CDR3 is CATSRASGRLTGELFF. The DNA for the CDR3 is TGTGCCACCAGCAGGGCTAGCGGGAGACTCACCGGGGAGCTGTTTTTT. This sequence joins TRBV15 and TRBJ2-2, with 10 positions matching TRBD2. Germline V CDR1 and CDR2: LNHNV, YYDKDF (reference sequence). This CDR3 is built from 16 residues. V lost 3 bases to trimming and J lost 4 bases; unmatched junction nucleotides: 5.

V gene TRBV24-1 combines with J gene TRBJ2-2; the match to TRBD1 covers 12 bases. From germline, CDR1 is KGHDR and CDR2 SFDVKD. This CDR3 comprises 15 residues. The trim removed 7 bases at V and 7 bases at J, leaving 6 bases unmatched. Here the CDR3 reads CATRTGTGGIGELFF. The DNA of the CDR3 is TGTGCCACCAGGACAGGGACAGGGGGCATCGGGGAGCTGTTTTTT.

The V call is TRBV28, the J call TRBJ2-1, with D maybe TRBD2 (6 bases). CDR1 MDHEN and CDR2 SYDVKM come from the germline V gene. Trimming removed 1 base at V and 12 bases at J, with 7 bases between. This CDR3 contains 11 residues. The CDR3 bases are TGTGCCAGCAGTTTATTCGGGGGGCAGTTCTTC. Amino acid sequence: CASSLFGGQFF.

The gene calls are TRBV6-1 and TRBJ2-1; weak D call: TRBD2 (6 bases). The CDR3 is 15 residues long. Per the germline V gene, CDR1 is MNHNS and CDR2 is SASEGT. With 3 bases removed from V and 3 bases from J, the gap between germline ends came to 12 bases. CDR3 in amino acids: CASSDPRDFYNEQFF. In nucleotides, the CDR3 is TGTGCCAGCAGTGATCCGCGGGACTTCTACAATGAGCAGTTCTTC.

The chain joins TRBV5-1 to TRBJ2-7; 11 nucleotides agree with TRBD2. Trimming at V came to 6 bases and at J to 2 bases, leaving 4 bases not matched to a gene. This CDR3 comprises 14 residues. Germline CDR1 is SGHRS and CDR2 is YFSETQ. CDR3 loop: CASKTLAGAYEQYF. In DNA, the CDR3 is TGCGCCAGCAAGACACTAGCGGGGGCCTACGAGCAGTACTTC.

The genes are TRBV4-1 and TRBJ2-7; TRBD2 matches at 8 bases. The CDR3 length is 14 residues. Germline loops: CDR1 MGHRA, CDR2 YSYEKL. The ends lost 4 bases at V and 2 bases at J; junction bases unmatched: 4. CDR3 DNA: TGCGCCAGCAGCCTAGCGGGACCGACCTACGAGCAGTACTTC. Its translation is CASSLAGPTYEQYF.

The chain has TRBV30 and TRBJ1-2, with D tentatively TRBD1 (5 bases). Germline CDR1 GTSNPN, CDR2 SVGIG (reference sequence). The CDR3 loop spans 12 amino acids. V lost 3 bases, J lost 8 bases, and 13 bases lay in between. The CDR3 spells CAWSGGGAGYTF. DNA of the CDR3: TGTGCCTGGAGCGGAGGAGGGGCCGGCTACACCTTC.

V and J are TRBV5-1 and TRBJ2-2; 8 nucleotides agree with TRBD1. CDR1 SGHRS and CDR2 YFSETQ come from the germline V gene. The CDR3 is 17 residues long. V gave up 5 bases and J gave up 1 base; unmatched junction bases: 10. The CDR3 here is CASSHSPGTGNTGELFF. CDR3 DNA sequence: TGCGCCAGCAGTCATTCCCCCGGGACAGGGAACACCGGGGAGCTGTTTTTT.

The CDR3 DNA is TGTGCCATCAGTGTACAGGGGGGGGACACCGGGGAGCTGTTTTTT. Amino acids: CAISVQGGDTGELFF. The chain joins TRBV10-3 to TRBJ2-2; tentatively, D is TRBD1 (8 bases). The CDR3 has 15 residues. Per germline, CDR1 ENHRY and CDR2 SYGVKD. Trimming cost V 4 bases and J 3 bases, with 12 bases left between them.

This clone was seen once. The chain uses TRBV28 and TRBJ1-1; D unclear. The germline gives CDR1 MDHEN, CDR2 SYDVKM. V gave up 6 bases and J gave up 1 base, with 6 bases separating them. The CDR3 is 12 residues long. In DNA form, the CDR3 reads TGTGCCAGCAGACCTAGGAACACTGAAGCTTTCTTT. Protein product: CASRPRNTEAFF.

The V call is TRBV14, the J call TRBJ1-4, with 10 positions matching TRBD1. Per the germline V gene, CDR1 is SGHDN and CDR2 is FVKESK. CDR3 length equals 19 residues. V lost 0 bases and J lost 2; bases outside the gene matches: 9. The CDR3 region is CASSQETGGALVTNEKLFF. The DNA of the CDR3 is TGTGCCAGCAGCCAAGAGACAGGGGGCGCCCTCGTGACTAATGAAAAACTGTTTTTT.

V and J are TRBV11-2 and TRBJ2-7; 9 nucleotides line up with TRBD1. This CDR3 has 16 amino acids. After removal of 1 base from V and 4 bases from J, the junction contained 8 bases not matched to a gene. Germline V gene data show CDR1 as SGHAT and CDR2 as FQNNGV. The CDR3 DNA follows: TGTGCCAGCAGCTTAGGGCGGGACAGGGTTTTTTACGAGCAGTACTTC. This translates into CASSLGRDRVFYEQYF.

This clone was detected ten times or more. This chain connects TRBV18 to TRBJ1-2; 10 bases line up with TRBD1. The CDR3 sequence is 17 residues long. Per germline, CDR1 KGHSH and CDR2 LQKENI. V dropped 2 bases and J dropped 2; count of bases not matched to a gene: 8. The CDR3 nucleotides read TGTGCCAGCTCACCAGAGACAGGGGGCTCGGCGAACTATGGCTACACCTTC. Residues: CASSPETGGSANYGYTF.

The chain joins TRBV1 to TRBJ1-2; whether TRBD1, the table's D call, matches the DNA was not checked. TRBV1 is classified as a pseudogene. The CDR3 sequence is 19 residues long. CDR3 in DNA: TGCACCAGCAGCCACCCCAGACAGGGACGAATCCTTACTAACTATGGCTACACCTTC. This codes for CTSSHPRQGRILTNYGYTF.

The chain combines TRBV6-6 with TRBJ2-3, with TRBD2 as a possible D gene (6 bases). This CDR3 spans 18 amino acids. Trimming took 5 bases from V and 9 from J, leaving 30 bases between them. Germline-derived CDR1 and CDR2 are MNHNY and SVGAGI (reference sequence). The chain's CDR3 is CASSRPRGAGGSIGTQYF. DNA for the CDR3: TGTGCCAGCAGTCGTCCCCGGGGAGCGGGTGGTTCAATCGGGACGCAGTATTTT.

V and J are TRBV5-6 and TRBJ2-1; 11 nucleotides agree with TRBD2. CDR1 and CDR2 from the germline V gene are SGHDT and YYEEEE. The V and J ends lost 3 bases and 9 bases, in that order; junction bases with no gene match: 2. The CDR3 spans 13 residues. The CDR3 coding sequence is TGTGCCAGCAGCTGGGGGACTAGCGGTGAGCAGTTCTTC. Translating it yields CASSWGTSGEQFF.

The chain recombines TRBV5-4 with TRBJ2-3, with D possibly being TRBD1 (5 bases). Germline CDR1 SGHNT, CDR2 YYREEE (reference sequence). The ends were cut back, 3 bases at V and 0 bases at J, with 11 bases in the middle. This CDR3 region has 15 residues. CDR3: CASSSPQGSTDTQYF. The DNA of the CDR3 is TGTGCCAGCAGCTCCCCCCAGGGCAGCACAGATACGCAGTATTTT.